Below are 21 T cell receptor beta chains sequenced from a single sample in a study of response to subunit inactivated influenza vaccine. TCRdb recomputed calls from the RT-PCR reads with MiXCR, one row per CDR3 protein. The table shows about 570,000 distinct CDR3 sequences, with around 11% occurring only once. These data also featured in a second study, about T cells expressing NK-cell markers. As reported in that work: The authors made TCR beta cDNA libraries by 5'RACE template switching. This switching added a universal primer site and UMIs.

Sequences were derived from PBMCs from blood, sampled on the day of vaccination. The source of these receptors is a man between 45 and 60 years old who received an inactivated influenza vaccine.

There are a few counts of this clonotype. J is TRBJ2-7 and V is TRBV29-1; D remains ambiguous. Germline assignment: CDR1 SQVTM and CDR2 ANQGSEA. There are 13 residues in the CDR3. Trimming took off 4 bases at V and 2 bases at J, with 12 bases between the two ends. The CDR3 region has the DNA TGCAGCGTTGGTACCACGCCGACCTACGAGCAGTACTTC. Its translation: CSVGTTPTYEQYF.

This clonotype was picked up a small number of times. This chain connects TRBV7-2 to TRBJ1-2; D ambiguous. V was clipped by 5 bases and J by 8 bases, with 24 bases between them. This CDR3 is built from 16 residues. CDR1 and CDR2 from the germline V gene are SGHTA and FQGNSA. Here the CDR3 DNA reads TGTGCCAGCAGCCGTCCCACAACATCTAAACGTGGGGGCTACACCTTC. Its protein product is CASSRPTTSKRGGYTF.

The table lists this clonotype with many counts. This chain connects TRBV29-1 to TRBJ2-1; D possibly matches TRBD1 or TRBD2 (7 bases each). The length of the CDR3 is 13 residues. V dropped 4 bases and J dropped 4 bases, with 11 bases sitting between them. Germline CDR1 SQVTM, CDR2 ANQGSEA. The CDR3 nucleotides are TGCAGCGTTGCCAGGGGGGGTTACAATGAGCAGTTCTTC. As protein: CSVARGGYNEQFF.

The chain is built from TRBV5-1 and TRBJ2-4, with 13 positions matching TRBD2. The CDR3 contains 16 residues. Germline assignment: CDR1 SGHRS and CDR2 YFSETQ. Trimming cost V 2 bases and J 7 bases; bases outside gene matches: 6. In DNA, the CDR3 is TGCGCCAGCAGCTTCGGACTAGCGGGAGAAGTGAACATTCAGTACTTC. Translated, it gives CASSFGLAGEVNIQYF.

This sequence joins TRBV6-2 or TRBV6-3 and TRBJ2-3; D could derive from TRBD1 or TRBD2 (6 bases each). Between the trimmed V and J ends, which lost 8 bases and 2 bases, there was a span of 11 bases. The CDR3 spans 13 residues. Germline V gene data show CDR1 as MNHEY and CDR2 as SVGEGT. The chain's CDR3 is CASPGATTDTQYF. In nucleotides, the CDR3 is TGTGCCAGCCCGGGGGCAACCACAGATACGCAGTATTTT.

This clonotype was counted only a few times. The chain combines TRBV12-3 or TRBV12-4 with TRBJ2-5; 8 bases map to TRBD1. V shed 6 bases, J shed 7 bases, and the junction held 7 bases outside the gene matches. The CDR3 totals 13 residues. The CDR3 loop reads CASRPTGAVTQYF. The CDR3 nucleotides are TGTGCCAGCAGGCCGACAGGGGCGGTGACCCAGTACTTC.

The V and J genes are TRBV12-3 or TRBV12-4 and TRBJ1-5, with D hard to call. CDR3 size: 13 residues. The germline V and J ends were trimmed by 7 bases and 4 bases, with 11 bases remaining between them. The CDR3 sequence is CASTAANNQPQHF. Written as DNA, the CDR3 is TGTGCCAGCACGGCGGCAAATAATCAGCCCCAGCATTTT.

This clonotype has more than one count but fewer than ten. The chain carries TRBV7-8 and TRBJ2-5, with D unclear. V gave up 7 bases and J gave up 2 bases, with 17 bases separating them. Germline CDR1 and CDR2: SGHVS and FQNEAQ. This CDR3 region has 15 residues. CDR3 DNA sequence: TGTGCCAGCACCCCCGCCCCCCGTGGGCAAGAGACCCAGTACTTC. Amino acids: CASTPAPRGQETQYF.

A few counts support this clonotype. V usage is TRBV11-1 and J usage is TRBJ2-2; tentatively, D is TRBD2 (6 bases). CDR1 is SGHAT, CDR2 FQDESV, per germline (reference sequence). The CDR3 has 15 residues. V gave up 4 bases and J gave up 5 bases, with 14 bases separating them. Written as DNA, the CDR3 is TGTGCCAGCAGCTGGGCGACTGGGGGGACCGGGGAGCTGTTTTTT. This codes for CASSWATGGTGELFF. The whole variable domain, filled in from reference TRBV11-1 and TRBJ2-2, reads EAEVAQSPRYKITEKSQAVAFWCDPISGHATLYWYRQILGQGPELLVQFQDESVVDDSQLPKDRFSAERLKGVDSTLKIQPAELGDSAMYLCASSWATGGTGELFFGEGSRLTVL.

This chain joins TRBV4-2 and TRBJ2-2; unclear D gene. The germline V gene encodes CDR1 LGHNA and CDR2 YNFKEQ. The CDR3 length is 13 residues. Trimming removed 0 bases from V and 3 bases from J, with 2 bases in between. The CDR3 sequence is CASSQEDTGELFF. CDR3 bases: TGTGCCAGCAGCCAAGAAGACACCGGGGAGCTGTTTTTT.

In its sample, this clonotype was seen a few times. The V gene is TRBV20-1, the J gene TRBJ2-7, with 11 bases fitting TRBD1. After removal of 6 bases from V and 3 bases from J, the junction contained 13 bases not matched to a gene. Germline V gene lookup returns CDR1 DFQATT and CDR2 SNEGSKA (reference sequence). The CDR3 sequence is 16 residues long. The CDR3 DNA sequence: TGCAGTGCAAACTCCCCCCGGGACAGGGGGATCTACGAGCAGTACTTC. This translates into CSANSPRDRGIYEQYF.

This clonotype was detected a few times. The junction departs from germline at one end; a sequencing error may be responsible. This rearrangement joins TRBV5-1 to TRBJ2-5, with D perhaps TRBD1 (6 bases). Per the germline V gene, CDR1 is SGHRS and CDR2 is YFSETQ. This CDR3 has 13 amino acids. The CDR3 region has the DNA TGCGCCAGCAGCCAGGAAAACAGGGCAACTCCGCACTTC. The encoded protein is CASSQENRATPHF.

In its sample, this clonotype was seen a few times. The V gene is TRBV2, the J gene TRBJ1-2; 7 bases map to TRBD1. The CDR3 has 12 residues. With V trimmed by 9 bases and J by 6 bases, 7 bases remained unmatched. Germline CDR1 SNHLY, CDR2 FYNNEI. In DNA, the CDR3 is TGTGCCAGTCTACAGGGGCTGCATGGCTACACCTTC. The encoded protein is CASLQGLHGYTF.

A few counts support this clonotype. This chain links TRBV5-1 with TRBJ2-5; 9 nucleotides match TRBD1. The junction had 5 bases not matched to a gene; V was cut back by 4 bases and J by 4 bases. In germline, CDR1 is SGHRS, CDR2 YFSETQ. This CDR3 comprises 14 residues. This chain's CDR3 is CASSPNRGRETQYF. CDR3 bases: TGCGCCAGCAGCCCAAACAGGGGGCGAGAGACCCAGTACTTC.

This clonotype has just a few counts. The J gene is TRBJ2-2, the V gene TRBV9; 9 bases fit TRBD2. Germline V gene data show CDR1 as SGDLS and CDR2 as YYNGEE. The CDR3 spans 18 residues. The V and J ends lost 0 bases and 3 bases, in that order; junction bases with no gene match: 9. CDR3 bases: TGTGCCAGCAGCGTAGAAGCGGGAGGATCTACCTACACCGGGGAGCTGTTTTTT. The encoded protein is CASSVEAGGSTYTGELFF.

The J gene is TRBJ2-2, the V gene TRBV7-9; D unresolved. The CDR3 spans 15 residues. Germline V gene sequence: CDR1 SEHNR, CDR2 FQNEAQ (reference sequence). Trimming shortened V by 7 bases and J by 1 base, and 13 bases separated the two germline ends. The CDR3 loop is CASNQTPGNTGELFF. CDR3 bases: TGTGCCAGCAACCAAACGCCGGGGAACACCGGGGAGCTGTTTTTT.

V is TRBV7-3 and J is TRBJ2-1, with 11 nucleotides matching TRBD2. V shed 6 bases, J shed 7 bases, and the junction held 5 bases outside the gene matches. The CDR3 is 14 amino acids. The germline V gene has CDR1 SGHTA and CDR2 FQGTGA. CDR3 amino acids: CASSRGLAENEQFF. CDR3 DNA sequence: TGTGCCAGCAGTCGGGGACTAGCGGAGAATGAGCAGTTCTTC.

The chain combines TRBV7-9 with TRBJ1-3; 8 bases are a match to TRBD1. The CDR3 runs to 16 residues. Germline loops: CDR1 SEHNR, CDR2 FQNEAQ (reference sequence). V gave up 5 bases and J gave up 7 bases; unmatched junction bases: 13. The CDR3 region has the DNA TGTGCCAGCAGCCCCATCGAGACAGGGGTTCGGAACACCATATATTTT. This encodes CASSPIETGVRNTIYF.

The V call is TRBV7-3, the J call TRBJ2-3; D remains ambiguous. Germline lookup yields CDR1 SGHTA and CDR2 FQGTGA. The CDR3 spans 14 residues. V was cut by 5 bases and J by 5 bases, with 14 bases left in between. CDR3 bases: TGTGCCAGCAGCCCGGCGGCCTATGGAGATACGCAGTATTTT. It encodes CASSPAAYGDTQYF.

This clonotype was detected only a few times. The chain is built from TRBV7-9 and TRBJ2-7; D not resolved. CDR1 and CDR2 from the germline V gene are SEHNR and FQNEAQ (reference sequence). V shed 3 bases and J shed 0 bases, with 12 bases lying between them. CDR3 length: 15 residues. This chain's CDR3 is CASSFIPKNSYEQYF. The DNA for the CDR3 is TGTGCCAGCAGCTTTATCCCCAAAAACTCCTACGAGCAGTACTTC.

The CDR3 protein is CASSSLAGAADTQYF. CDR3 coding DNA: TGTGCCAGCAGCTCCTTAGCGGGAGCTGCAGATACGCAGTATTTT. This chain links TRBV7-2 with TRBJ2-3; 9 bases line up with TRBD2. V shed 4 bases, J shed 4 bases, and the junction held 6 bases outside the gene matches. The CDR3 contains 15 residues. Germline V CDR1 and CDR2: SGHTA, FQGNSA.